This TCR beta chain was found in a study of cytomegalovirus exposure and HLA in healthy donors (dated by TCRdb to the late 2010s). General notes on the study: According to an earlier analysis of around 600 of the donors, some 170 million T cells yielded 95 million to 140 million unique TCR beta sequences and approximately 280 Gb of sequence data. On average, approximately 250,000 unique TCR beta nucleotide sequences were sequenced per donor among roughly 430 genotyped donors of the cohort, with approximately 18% of those sequences being non-productive. A later analysis re-analyzed previously published TCR beta repertoires from hundreds of donors and added high-resolution HLA genotyping to study TCR occurrence patterns. The T cell repertoires of under 750 subjects were profiled by immunosequencing and related to cytomegalovirus serostatus. Donor age, sex, ethnicity and CMV serostatus were compiled together with the repertoire data. A later genetic analysis used genome-wide SNP genotypes for 398 of the 666 donors, treating that subset as a discovery cohort. Among the approximately 400 genotyped donors, around 81% belonged to the genetic ancestry cluster associated with self-reported Caucasian donors. Rather than drawing on any new phenotypic data, the later analysis identified candidate immune exposures from TCR beta sequences and the way those sequences occurred across donors. To predict cytomegalovirus infection status, the study brought together high-throughput TCR immunosequencing, statistical association of individual TCRs with disease status, and machine learning. In an earlier analysis of a few hundred of the donors, high-throughput TCR beta sequencing was used to judge whether each TCR beta V gene segment behaved as functional or pseudogenic. The number of typed donors differed by locus: about 620-630 for A, B, C, DRB1 and DQB1; some 500 for DQA1; around 580 for DPA1; and approximately 450 for DPB1. All discovery cohort repertoires had been generated on a single sequencing platform. The aim of the study was to test whether cataloging public T cell receptors could identify signatures of past pathogen exposure. A few DR-DQ haplotypes were treated as single units for association and clustering because of strong linkage in the cohort. HLA typing covered class I and class II loci at four-digit resolution. Approximately 310 gigabases of sequencing data and approximately 80 million unique TCR sequences were included in an early release covering several hundred HLA-typed donors. Along with the approximately 670-subject first cohort, a separate validation cohort of some 130 different subjects was used. The investigation overall reported the following: A later analysis found that TCR association rates varied across HLA loci, with DRB1 alleles showing the most associated TCRs and HLA-C alleles the fewest. An earlier analysis of roughly 570 of the donors showed that most TCR beta V segments appeared in productive rearrangements either about 90% or about 30% of the time, which broadly matched IMGT annotations. Compared with equally common non-associated chains, HLA-associated TCR beta chains in a later analysis were more clonally expanded and had lower generation probabilities. According to the authors, the approach could potentially be generalized to other disease states and immunological phenotypes. Because counts were too low, fewer than 20 rarely observed V segments, including chromosome 9 orphons, were excluded from the earlier analysis of several hundred of the donors. According to a later analysis, most CMV-associated TCR beta chains appeared to be HLA-restricted, and the HLA associations seemed to be driven largely by CMV exposure. According to a later genetic analysis, donors in an Asian-associated ancestry cluster had fewer N-insertions in productive TCRs than the approximately 700-donor mean. A further reported finding was that TCR beta sequences accurately predicted the HLA-A and HLA-B alleles for most subjects in the first cohort. A few of the identified cytomegalovirus-associated TCR beta chains were confirmed in vitro to be specific for cytomegalovirus antigens. In the study, around 160 TCR beta chains were listed as associated with cytomegalovirus. A later genetic analysis associated a missense DCLRE1C variant with V-gene and J-gene trimming of TCR beta chains, and an independent cohort replicated the association. Some IMGT-functional V segments, including TRBV6-2 and TRBV6-3, could not be distinguished by the 87-base-pair reads and were therefore excluded. Several of the top co-occurrence clusters appeared to be linked to parvovirus B19, influenza, CMV and Epstein-Barr virus, according to a later analysis. Across donors, most TCR sequences were observed very rarely, whereas some public TCRs were present in many individuals. The sequencing pipeline was judged likely to have produced a cluster of highly shared sequence variants as a technical artifact. HLA typing was unavailable for some donors at each locus, so association tests used only the typed subset. When HLA alleles, especially DR and DQ, strongly co-occurred, attributing TCR associations to individual alleles was difficult. This cohort had only TCR beta chains sequenced, and the lack of alpha or paired-chain data limited which features could be detected. Presence/absence analyses assumed roughly uniform sequencing depth across donors, an assumption that may not hold. Linkage disequilibrium might explain the correlated functional status among segregating V segments, but an unknown experimental factor could not be ruled out. Specific HLA alleles were associated with 15,000 to 20,000 TCR beta sequences at a false discovery rate of 0.05 in a later analysis. CMV serostatus was the only immune exposure information available for the cohort. The classifier was reported to diagnose cytomegalovirus status with high specificity and sensitivity in both the original and validation cohorts.

Libraries were built with the immunoSEQ multiplex PCR assay. For the multiplex PCR, a mixture combining 60 forward primers for TCR Vbeta segments and 13 reverse primers for TCR Jbeta segments was used. A multiplex PCR assay on genomic DNA amplified the CDR3 region of rearranged TCR beta genes. The Illumina HiSeq System was used to sequence the amplified TCR beta libraries as 87-base-pair reads. The published analysis was carried out like this. Across the roughly 700 repertoires, a later analysis counted 75 million to 90 million unique TCR beta chains, some 11 million of which were shared by at least two donors. Raw reads were error-corrected and collapsed into unique sequences with a nearest-neighbor algorithm that merged closely related sequences to remove PCR and sequencing errors. Alignment of CDR3 sequences to IMGT reference sequences was used to assign V, D and J gene segments. For a sequence to be retained, a match of at least six nucleotides was required to both a V gene segment and a J gene segment. Rearrangements were called productive when the CDR3 lacked stop codons and stayed in frame with V and J; all others were non-productive. CDR3 was defined by IMGT convention, running from the second conserved V-encoded cysteine to the conserved J-encoded phenylalanine. The earlier analysis of about 590 of the donors excluded sequences that lacked an unambiguous match to a single V gene segment. In an earlier analysis of roughly 600 of the donors, a V segment was called functional when productive rearrangements were above 56.7%, and segregating when the standard deviation between donors exceeded 5%. A statistical classification framework was built to diagnose cytomegalovirus status from the catalog of TCR beta chain sequences. In a later analysis, V and J genes were assigned by comparing TCR nucleotide sequences against IMGT/GENE-DB human TR gene sequences. In a later analysis, CDR3 sequences and most-parsimonious VDJ recombination scenarios were assigned using the TCRdist pipeline. In a later analysis, each TCR beta chain was defined by its CDR3 amino acid sequence together with its V-gene family, and reads without a unique V-gene family were excluded. A later analysis removed 600 or so highly shared, low-generation-probability nucleotide sequences to deal with suspected cross-contamination and a sequencing artifact. A later analysis calculated a clonal expansion index for each public chain from normalized within-repertoire ranks of inferred template counts. In a later analysis, generation probabilities were computed using a VDJ recombination model fitted to out-of-frame rearrangements, and the results were checked against IGoR. In a later analysis, hypergeometric tests were used to score TCR-TCR, TCR-HLA and TCR-CMV co-occurrence, with a repertoire-size bias correction applied to TCR pairs. A later analysis estimated false discovery rates by permuting HLA or CMV assignments 20 times. In a later analysis, co-occurring TCRs were grouped using DBSCAN, with TCRdist sequence similarity added in when clustering inside HLA-allele-positive subsets. Co-occurrence clustering excluded repertoires with fewer than 30,000 or more than 120,000 public chains, plus five with anomalous nucleotide sharing. TCRdb took this table from immuneACCESS and kept in-frame rearrangements with V and J called. Such tables lack part of the clones; where checked against another copy, unresolved V genes explain under half of the gap, and the rest is unexplained. The V and J calls and clone size come from that table; D and trimming were worked out from the DNA. This sample has 93,000 or so clones in its table, and roughly 80% of those were observed once. 3.5% to 4.5% of the sample is in the top ten clones.

About this clone itself: Its antigen is unknown. Base qualities were left out, and no much larger clone turns up one base away.

In total, roughly 670 healthy bone marrow donors made up the cohort. At the time of sampling, every cohort member was nominally healthy, though immune exposures that went unrecorded were likely present. The donor tested CMV seropositive and was one of the 289 seropositive cohort members. Each donor provided a peripheral blood sample, and peripheral blood mononuclear cells were used for TCR beta sequencing. Genomic DNA was extracted from the blood cell samples with the Qiagen DNeasy Blood Extraction Kit. Including cysteine and phenylalanine, the CDR3 has 13 amino acids. The sequence is cut down to CDR3 DNA, 39 bases in frame from base 1. From a lookup of the germline V gene (reference sequence), CDR1 and CDR2 are MNHEY and SMNVEV. V and J are truncated by 3 bases and 3 bases respectively, leaving an intervening sequence of 6 bases.

The V and J genes are TRBV27 and TRBJ2-1, with the D gene not clear enough to name. The source material was PBMCs. This TCR derives from a man in his fifties or sixties in good health and CMV-seropositive. In nucleotides, the sequence is TGTGCCAGCAGTTTGTCCAACTACAATGAGCAGTTCTTC. Its translation reads: CASSLSNYNEQFF.